Listed here is a single TCR beta chain. Its antigen is unknown. Average productive template count per sample was about 44,000. Clones were sequenced by immunoSEQ multiplex PCR, and TCRdb holds only the in-frame ones, with some missing. The sample gives 17,000 or so clones, around four fifths of which show up once; about 9.1% is in the top ten. This record belongs to a study of STAT3 mutations in large granular lymphocyte leukemia. Germline-derived CDR1 and CDR2 are SGHTA and FQGNSA. Trimming took 5 bases from V and 0 from J, leaving 17 bases between them. CDR3 size: 16 residues. The study's findings and limits: Clonal expansion was inferred from other time points because no sample existed at each clone's first appearance. In T-cell large granular lymphocyte leukemia, about half of patients showed multiple immunodominant subclonotypes. Persisting codominant clonotypes may have hidden a small pathogenic clone.

The sample was peripheral blood mononuclear cells. The sequence was obtained from a man aged 45-60 years with T-cell large granular lymphocyte leukemia. Some clones in this sample may be carry-over from other donors' samples. The V and J genes are TRBV7-2 and TRBJ2-7; D gene unclear. In nucleotides, the CDR3 is TGTGCCAGCAGCCCCTGGGTAGGGCCGAGCTCCTACGAGCAGTACTTC. As protein: CASSPWVGPSSYEQYF.